Following are 13 T cell receptor beta chains from one sample sequenced in a study of post-analysis software for immune sequencing data. General study points: Relative to controls, patients had 5 or 6 TRBV segments at higher frequency, with TRBV5-6, TRBV5-1 and TRBV20-1 among these.

Antigens of these TCRs are unknown. Unique-molecular-identifier-tagged TCR beta cDNA libraries were used. TCRdb recomputed calls from the PCR reads with MiXCR, one row per CDR3 protein. The sample lists about 500,000 distinct CDR3 sequences, roughly 45% occurring once. Sequenced: blood. Source of these receptors: a girl aged 5 to 17 with multiple sclerosis.

This clonotype came up a few times. The V and J genes are TRBV29-1 and TRBJ2-3, with D perhaps TRBD2 (6 bases). Germline-derived CDR1 and CDR2 are SQVTM and ANQGSEA. The CDR3 length is 12 residues. V shed 6 bases and J shed 1 base, with 8 bases lying between them. CDR3 sequence reads: CSVGGGTDTQYF. DNA for the CDR3: TGCAGCGTGGGCGGGGGCACAGATACGCAGTATTTT.

The rearrangement uses TRBV7-9 and TRBJ2-3; possible D gene TRBD1, 5 bases. Trimming removed 1 base at V and 9 bases at J, with 8 bases between. Per the germline V gene, CDR1 is SEHNR and CDR2 is FQNEAQ (reference sequence). The CDR3 runs 12 residues. Here the CDR3 reads CASSLDQGTQYF. For the CDR3, the DNA is TGTGCCAGCAGCTTAGACCAGGGCACGCAGTATTTT.

The chain is built from TRBV20-1 and TRBJ2-7; D uncertain. Germline-derived CDR1 and CDR2 are DFQATT and SNEGSKA (reference sequence). V lost 0 bases, J lost 6 bases, and 15 bases lay in between. The CDR3 length is 14 residues. The CDR3 DNA reads TGCAGTGCTAGAGATTCGTGGCAAGGGCTCGAGCAGTACTTC. Amino acid sequence: CSARDSWQGLEQYF.

The V and J genes are TRBV29-1 and TRBJ1-2; D gene ambiguous. CDR1 and CDR2 (germline): SQVTM, ANQGSEA. CDR3 length: 13 residues. V gave up 4 bases and J gave up 2 bases, with 11 bases separating them. CDR3 nucleotides: TGCAGCGTTGGAACGGCCTACAACTATGGCTACACCTTC. It encodes CSVGTAYNYGYTF.

This rearrangement joins TRBV29-1 to TRBJ2-5; D is unresolved. The germline V gene encodes CDR1 SQVTM and CDR2 ANQGSEA. Trimming cost V 4 bases and J 1 base, with 13 bases left between them. The CDR3 spans 14 residues. The CDR3 sequence: CSVGVFRSQETQYF. As DNA, the CDR3 is TGCAGCGTTGGAGTCTTCCGCAGCCAAGAGACCCAGTACTTC.

The chain recombines TRBV7-9 with TRBJ2-5, with D unresolved. The CDR3 is made up of 14 amino acids. CDR1 and CDR2 (germline): SEHNR, FQNEAQ (reference sequence). Trimming cost V 1 base and J 2 bases, with 8 bases left between them. CDR3 DNA: TGTGCCAGCAGCTTAGTAGGTTCACAAGAGACCCAGTACTTC. It encodes CASSLVGSQETQYF.

V and J are TRBV5-1 and TRBJ2-7, with D uncertain. This CDR3 comprises 16 residues. Germline V lookup: CDR1 SGHRS, CDR2 YFSETQ. Trimming shortened V by 2 bases and J by 4 bases, and 19 bases separated the two germline ends. The CDR3 loop reads CASSFEPRTHRYEQYF. In nucleotides, the CDR3 is TGCGCCAGCAGCTTTGAGCCCAGAACCCACCGTTACGAGCAGTACTTC.

There are a few counts of this clonotype. CDR3 sequence (DNA): TGTGCCAGCACAACCGACAGGGCCGCCTACGAGCAGTACTTC. This translates into CASTTDRAAYEQYF. This chain links TRBV6-6 with TRBJ2-7; 7 bases match TRBD1. CDR1 and CDR2 (germline): MNHNY, SVGAGI (reference sequence). Trimming at V came to 7 bases and at J to 2 bases, leaving 8 bases not matched to a gene. The CDR3 consists of 14 residues.

V is TRBV29-1 and J is TRBJ2-6, with unresolved D. Germline V gene data show CDR1 as SQVTM and CDR2 as ANQGSEA. V shed 4 bases and J shed 0 bases, with 7 bases lying between them. The CDR3 is made up of 14 amino acids. This CDR3 is CSVGRYSGANVLTF. CDR3 DNA sequence: TGCAGCGTTGGCCGGTACTCTGGGGCCAACGTCCTGACTTTC. The full variable domain, with the rest looked up from reference TRBV29-1 and TRBJ2-6, is SAVISQKPSRDICQRGTSLTIQCQVDSQVTMMFWYRQQPGQSLTLIATANQGSEATYESGFVIDKFPISRPNLTFSTLTVSNMSPEDSSIYLCSVGRYSGANVLTFGAGSRLTVL.

The rearrangement joins TRBV7-9 to TRBJ2-7; 7 positions agree with TRBD1. Germline-derived CDR1 and CDR2 are SEHNR and FQNEAQ (reference sequence). With V trimmed by 5 bases and J by 0 bases, 7 bases remained unmatched. This CDR3 is 15 amino acids long. The CDR3 DNA sequence: TGTGCCAGCAGCCTGGGACAGCCAAGCTCCTACGAGCAGTACTTC. Amino acids: CASSLGQPSSYEQYF.

The CDR3 DNA follows: TGTGCCAGCAGCCATGAGCCCTTGGCGGGCCTCAGCTCTGGGGCCAACGTCCTGACTTTC. Translating it yields CASSHEPLAGLSSGANVLTF. This chain connects TRBV7-6 to TRBJ2-6; D may be TRBD2 (5 bases). Germline V gene lookup returns CDR1 SGHVS and CDR2 FNYEAQ. Between the trimmed V and J ends, which lost 5 bases and 0 bases, there was a span of 23 bases. The CDR3 loop spans 20 amino acids. Combining the CDR3 with reference TRBV7-6 and TRBJ2-6 gives the whole variable domain GAGVSQSPRYKVTKRGQDVALRCDPISGHVSLYWYRQALGQGPEFLTYFNYEAQQDKSGLPNDRFSAERPEGSISTLTIQRTEQRDSAMYRCASSHEPLAGLSSGANVLTFGAGSRLTVL.

This clonotype was observed once. The chain links TRBV5-1 to TRBJ1-1; no clear D gene. The CDR3 is made up of 15 amino acids. The germline CDR1 and CDR2 sequences are SGHRS and YFSETQ. Deletions cut 0 bases from V and 0 bases from J, with 9 bases between. The CDR3 spells CASSLDTILNTEAFF. The CDR3 DNA reads TGCGCCAGCAGCTTGGATACGATCCTGAACACTGAAGCTTTCTTT.

This sequence joins TRBV14 and TRBJ2-7, with D possibly matching TRBD2 (5 bases). The length of the CDR3 is 15 residues. The V end lost 4 bases, the J end lost 3 bases, and 16 bases lay between the germline ends. The germline V gene encodes CDR1 SGHDN and CDR2 FVKESK. The CDR3: CASSPLGELGYEQYF. CDR3 nucleotides: TGTGCCAGCAGCCCCTTGGGCGAACTAGGCTACGAGCAGTACTTC.